The rows below give T cell receptor beta chains drawn from one sample of a study of kidney transplant recipient with SARS-CoV-2 infection. TCRdb re-called the reads through MiXCR, storing one row per CDR3 protein. The table records about 240,000 distinct CDR3 sequences, around 26% of them present only once. Sequencing used a blood sample, obtained at baseline and on day 111 from a kidney transplant recipient. All receptors derive from a young adult male patient who had COVID-19 and was a kidney transplant recipient. Some T cells may have originated in the graft donor. Both conserved end residues are part of each CDR3. The D gene is left open where the match is weak. A row's size may be missing; if present it is once, few, many or a size class.

CASSPPAQSSYNEQFF | TGCGCCAGCAGCCCTCCGGCCCAGAGCTCCTACAATGAGCAGTTCTTC | TRBV5-1 | many | TRBJ2-1 | -
CASSYRDNSPLRF | TGTGCCAGCTCATACAGAGATAATTCACCCCTCCGCTTT | TRBV18 | - | TRBJ1-6 | -
CASSNTVFNQPQHF | TGTGCCAGCAGCAACACGGTCTTCAATCAGCCCCAGCATTTT | TRBV28 | many | TRBJ1-5 | -
CASSLDPQETQYF | TGTGCCAGCAGCTTAGATCCCCAAGAGACCCAGTACTTC | TRBV11-2 | many | TRBJ2-5 | -
CAWATKDYQPQHF | TGTGCCTGGGCCACGAAGGACTATCAGCCCCAGCATTTT | TRBV30 | many | TRBJ1-5 | -
CASSGSLSGANVLTF | TGTGCCAGCAGTGGCAGCCTCTCTGGGGCCAACGTCCTGACTTTC | TRBV27 | many | TRBJ2-6 | -
CSARDGVRVNQHQHF | TGCAGTGCTAGAGATGGCGTCCGGGTTAATCAGCACCAGCATTTT | TRBV20-1 | - | TRBJ1-5 | -
CASSPGSFSIETQYF | TGCGCCAGCAGTCCGGGCTCCTTCTCCATTGAGACCCAGTACTTC | TRBV5-1 | many | TRBJ2-5 | -
CSTRTGMGYGYTF | TGCAGTACTAGGACAGGGATGGGGTATGGCTACACCTTC | TRBV20-1 | - | TRBJ1-2 | TRBD1
CASSQEGRAGPDTQYF | TGTGCCAGCAGCCAAGAAGGTAGAGCGGGGCCAGATACGCAGTATTTT | TRBV4-2 | few | TRBJ2-3 | TRBD2
CASRQAAGAEQFF | TGTGCCAGCAGACAGGCCGCGGGGGCTGAGCAGTTCTTC | TRBV12-3/TRBV12-4 | many | TRBJ2-1 | -
CASSISANSNYGYTF | TGTGCCAGTAGTATAAGTGCGAACTCAAACTATGGCTACACCTTC | TRBV19 | many | TRBJ1-2 | -
CAWSRGNYGYTF | TGTGCCTGGAGTAGGGGAAACTATGGCTACACCTTC | TRBV30 | many | TRBJ1-2 | -
CASSWGSNHGYTF | TGCGCCAGCAGCTGGGGCAGTAATCATGGCTACACCTTC | TRBV5-1 | many | TRBJ1-2 | -
CATSDPTGGVRNEQFF | TGTGCCACCAGTGATCCGACAGGAGGAGTGAGGAATGAGCAGTTCTTC | TRBV24-1 | few | TRBJ2-1 | -
CSVEVARASYGYTF | TGCAGCGTTGAAGTTGCGAGGGCAAGCTATGGCTACACCTTC | TRBV29-1 | many | TRBJ1-2 | -
CASCPEAGAFYEQYF | TGCGCCAGCTGCCCTGAAGCGGGAGCCTTCTACGAGCAGTACTTC | TRBV5-1 | many | TRBJ2-7 | TRBD2
CASSLTSGVTQETQYF | TGTGCCAGCAGTTTGACTAGCGGGGTTACTCAAGAGACCCAGTACTTC | TRBV28 | many | TRBJ2-5 | TRBD2
CASSLAFDSGIYEQHF | TGCGCCAGCAGCTTGGCCTTTGACAGCGGAATTTACGAGCAGCACTTC | TRBV5-1 | few | TRBJ2-7 | -
CASSLDRESETSGELFF | TGTGCCAGCAGCTTGGACAGGGAGAGCGAAACGTCCGGGGAGCTGTTTTTT | TRBV5-5 | many | TRBJ2-2 | -
CSVDRGIQETQYF | TGCAGCGTTGACCGTGGGATCCAAGAGACCCAGTACTTC | TRBV29-1 | large | TRBJ2-5 | -
CASSQSSEMSGNEQFF | TGTGCCAGCAGCCAGTCTAGCGAAATGAGTGGCAATGAGCAGTTCTTC | TRBV4-2 | few | TRBJ2-1 | -
CASSPPAGGKYQETQYF | TGTGCCAGCAGCCCGCCGGCGGGAGGGAAGTACCAAGAGACCCAGTACTTC | TRBV13 | many | TRBJ2-5 | TRBD2
CAISGGQGGYEQYF | TGTGCCATCAGTGGGGGACAGGGAGGCTACGAGCAGTACTTC | TRBV10-3 | many | TRBJ2-7 | TRBD1
CSAISAWNTEAFF | TGCAGTGCCATCTCTGCCTGGAACACTGAAGCTTTCTTT | TRBV20-1 | - | TRBJ1-1 | -
CASSYGFSNQPQHF | TGTGCCAGCAGCTACGGATTTAGCAATCAGCCCCAGCATTTT | TRBV13 | many | TRBJ1-5 | -
CASSYSTGFNTEAFF | TGTGCCAGCAGTTACTCGACAGGGTTCAACACTGAAGCTTTCTTT | TRBV6-5 | - | TRBJ1-1 | TRBD1
CASSLGAAGTNTGELFF | TGTGCCAGCAGCTTGGGGGCAGCGGGTACGAACACCGGGGAGCTGTTTTTT | TRBV11-3 | many | TRBJ2-2 | -
CASSLYGTDNEKLFF | TGTGCCAGCAGCTTGTATGGGACAGATAATGAAAAACTGTTTTTT | TRBV5-4 | - | TRBJ1-4 | TRBD1
CASSDSRTSGSSSQETQYF | TGTGCCAGCAGTGACTCGAGGACTAGCGGGAGCAGTTCCCAAGAGACCCAGTACTTC | TRBV6-4 | many | TRBJ2-5 | TRBD2
CASSADSAGSNQPQHF | TGTGCCAGCAGCGCTGACTCAGCAGGGAGCAATCAGCCCCAGCATTTT | TRBV4-2 | many | TRBJ1-5 | -
CASSWGSNTEAFF | TGTGCCAGCAGCTGGGGATCGAACACTGAAGCTTTCTTT | TRBV7-3 | many | TRBJ1-1 | -
CSATPQTRPRMAPQHF | TGCAGTGCTACCCCACAGACACGGCCCCGGATGGCGCCCCAGCATTTT | TRBV20-1 | many | TRBJ1-5 | -
CASILQGPAGTDTQYF | TGTGCCAGCATCCTACAGGGGCCAGCGGGCACAGATACGCAGTATTTT | TRBV12-1 | many | TRBJ2-3 | -
CSAKSGTSHFNEQFF | TGCAGTGCTAAGTCCGGGACTAGCCATTTCAATGAGCAGTTCTTC | TRBV20-1 | many | TRBJ2-1 | TRBD2
CASSLKCTLRKTYGYTF | TGTGCCAGCAGCTTGAAGTGCACCCTTCGAAAGACCTATGGCTACACCTTC | TRBV3-1 | many | TRBJ1-2 | -
CASSYPWGLADQETQYF | TGTGCCAGCAGTTACCCCTGGGGACTAGCGGACCAAGAGACCCAGTACTTC | TRBV6-5 | many | TRBJ2-5 | TRBD2
CASGTGSLQGKTYGYTF | TGTGCTAGTGGTACCGGAAGTTTGCAGGGAAAGACCTATGGCTACACCTTC | TRBV12-5 | many | TRBJ1-2 | -
CALNRVLDTQYF | TGTGCCTTAAACAGGGTTCTGGATACGCAGTATTTT | TRBV30 | few | TRBJ2-3 | -
CASSFRDPLDGYTF | TGTGCCAGCAGTTTTCGGGACCCCTTGGATGGCTACACCTTC | TRBV12-3/TRBV12-4 | many | TRBJ1-2 | -
CASSGRFNTDTQYF | TGTGCCAGTAGCGGACGCTTCAACACAGATACGCAGTATTTT | TRBV19 | - | TRBJ2-3 | -
CNAPQEGGQAYQPQHF | TGCAATGCTCCCCAAGAGGGGGGCCAGGCGTATCAGCCCCAGCATTTT | TRBV20-1 | - | TRBJ1-5 | -
CASSVLFPISIRTEAFF | TGTGCCAGCAGCGTATTATTTCCCATTTCAATTCGCACTGAAGCTTTCTTT | TRBV3-1 | many | TRBJ1-1 | -
CASSEGHCIGKTYGYTF | TGTGCCAGCAGTGAGGGACACTGCATCGGAAAGACCTATGGCTACACCTTC | TRBV6-2/TRBV6-3 | many | TRBJ1-2 | -
CTSSPNRDFNVPLSNQPQHF | TGCACCAGCAGCCCCAACCGGGACTTTAACGTCCCTCTTAGCAATCAGCCCCAGCATTTT | TRBV1 | many | TRBJ1-5 | -
CSVVGENTGELFF | TGCAGCGTTGTGGGGGAGAACACCGGGGAGCTGTTTTTT | TRBV29-1 | many | TRBJ2-2 | -
CASSSYSGRRKTYGYTF | TGCGCCAGCAGCAGTTATTCAGGACGTCGAAAGACCTATGGCTACACCTTC | TRBV4-3 | many | TRBJ1-2 | -
CTSSSGGWGYTF | TGTACCAGCAGCTCAGGGGGCTGGGGCTACACCTTC | TRBV14 | - | TRBJ1-2 | TRBD1
CASSYEGVYEQYF | TGTGCCAGCAGTTACGAAGGGGTTTACGAGCAGTACTTC | TRBV6-6 | many | TRBJ2-7 | -
CASSILRPYGKTYGYTF | TGTGCCAGCAGTATCCTGCGGCCTTACGGAAAGACCTATGGCTACACCTTC | TRBV6-9 | many | TRBJ1-2 | -
CASTRQDNEQFF | TGTGCCAGCACTAGGCAGGACAATGAGCAGTTCTTC | TRBV7-2 | many | TRBJ2-1 | -
CASRGSSYEQYF | TGTGCCAGCAGAGGCAGTTCCTACGAGCAGTACTTC | TRBV7-2 | many | TRBJ2-7 | -
CASSVACTSRKTYGYTF | TGCGCCAGCAGTGTGGCCTGCACTTCTAGAAAGACCTATGGCTACACCTTC | TRBV10-2 | many | TRBJ1-2 | -
CASSPRTDLGKTYGYTF | TGTGCCAGCAGCCCTCGCACCGATCTCGGAAAGACCTATGGCTACACCTTC | TRBV11-3 | many | TRBJ1-2 | -
CATGEGLAGYNEQFF | TGTGCCACCGGGGAGGGACTAGCGGGATACAATGAGCAGTTCTTC | TRBV3-1 | many | TRBJ2-1 | TRBD2